One and the same sample provided the 23 T cell receptor beta chains below, sequenced in a study of cytomegalovirus exposure and HLA in healthy donors. Using immunoSEQ multiplex PCR, the repertoire was profiled, and TCRdb retains in-frame clones only, with some absent. The sample records over 150,000 clones, roughly 86% being singletons. Sequenced material: PBMCs. The origin of the receptors is a woman under 30 in good health and CMV-seropositive.

The V and J genes are TRBV9 and TRBJ1-2, with 7 bases aligning to TRBD1. The CDR3 runs to 14 residues. V was pared by 3 bases and J by 7 bases, with 9 bases of the junction left unmatched. Germline V gene sequence: CDR1 SGDLS, CDR2 YYNGEE. The CDR3 DNA reads TGTGCCAGCAGCGCACAGGGGACCCGGGGTGGCTACACCTTC. This codes for CASSAQGTRGGYTF.

The chain links TRBV18 to TRBJ2-3, with D maybe TRBD2 (6 bases). V dropped 6 bases and J dropped 1 base, with 11 bases sitting between them. CDR3 length: 14 residues. Germline CDR1 and CDR2: KGHSH and LQKENI. The CDR3 sequence is CASSEGQRTDTQYF. In DNA, the CDR3 is TGTGCCAGCTCGGAGGGGCAGCGCACAGATACGCAGTATTTT.

The chain employs TRBV7-9 and TRBJ2-7; 9 bases are a match to TRBD1. The CDR3 length is 14 residues. The V gene's germline CDR1 is SEHNR and CDR2 FQNEAQ (reference sequence). The V and J ends lost 4 bases and 3 bases, in that order; junction bases with no gene match: 4. The chain's CDR3 is CASSSLGQGYEQYF. CDR3 DNA: TGTGCCAGCAGCTCCCTGGGACAGGGCTACGAGCAGTACTTC.

The chain carries TRBV5-6 and TRBJ2-3; 14 bases line up with TRBD2. Germline CDR1 reads SGHDT; CDR2 reads YYEEEE. J gave up 7 bases and V 6 bases, and 7 bases lay outside the gene matches. CDR3 length: 15 amino acids. DNA of the CDR3: TGTGCCAGCACCCCGGGACTAGCGGGAGTGTATACGCAGTATTTT. This gives the protein CASTPGLAGVYTQYF.

The V and J genes are TRBV4-3 and TRBJ2-7; perhaps TRBD2 as D (5 bases). Germline V gene lookup returns CDR1 LGHNA and CDR2 YSLEER. The CDR3 runs 15 residues. Trimming stripped 0 bases from V and 6 bases from J, with 15 bases between. The chain's CDR3 is CASSQDRGRGSEQYF. CDR3 DNA: TGCGCCAGCAGCCAAGATCGGGGTCGAGGGTCCGAGCAGTACTTC.

This rearrangement joins TRBV29-1 to TRBJ2-1; 8 positions agree with TRBD2. Germline-derived CDR1 and CDR2 are SQVTM and ANQGSEA. With 8 bases clipped from V and 8 bases from J, the junction kept 14 bases outside the gene matches. CDR3 length: 14 residues. CDR3 coding DNA: TGCAGCTCCTCGGGCGGGACTAGACTATATGAGCAGTTCTTC. This codes for CSSSGGTRLYEQFF.

CDR3 in DNA: TGCGCCAGCAGCTTGGTGGCCAGGCCCATGAACACTGAAGCTTTCTTT. Its protein product is CASSLVARPMNTEAFF. The J gene is TRBJ1-1, the V gene TRBV5-1; D is uncertain. CDR1 SGHRS and CDR2 YFSETQ come from the germline V gene. The CDR3 runs 16 residues. The V gene lost 0 bases and the J gene lost 0 bases, with 12 bases spanning the gap.

This chain links TRBV10-3 with TRBJ2-1, with TRBD2 as a possible D gene (6 bases). The length of the CDR3 is 17 residues. CDR1 ENHRY and CDR2 SYGVKD come from the germline V gene. With 2 bases removed from V and 8 bases from J, the gap between germline ends came to 22 bases. CDR3 sequence (DNA): TGTGCCATCAGTGAGGCGACTAGGGTTGTCGGACGTGATGAGCAGTTCTTC. Translated: CAISEATRVVGRDEQFF.

The chain recombines TRBV10-2 with TRBJ1-5; 9 nucleotides match TRBD1. Losses at the gene ends were 6 bases for V and 6 bases for J; bases not matched to a gene: 3. The CDR3 runs to 13 residues. CDR1 and CDR2 from the germline V gene are WSHSY and SAAADI. As DNA, the CDR3 is TGCGCCAGCAGGGGACAGGGCCTTCAGCCCCAGCATTTT. Its translation: CASRGQGLQPQHF.

This chain uses TRBV28 with TRBJ2-3; no reliable D call. CDR1 MDHEN and CDR2 SYDVKM come from the germline V gene. The CDR3 is made up of 14 amino acids. Trimming removed 2 bases at V and 0 bases at J, with 6 bases between. The CDR3 region has the DNA TGTGCCAGCAGTTTAAGAGGTAGCACAGATACGCAGTATTTT. This codes for CASSLRGSTDTQYF.

This chain links TRBV2 with TRBJ1-5, with TRBD1 matching 7 bases. Germline lookup yields CDR1 SNHLY and CDR2 FYNNEI. This CDR3 region has 15 residues. The trim removed 3 bases at V and 7 bases at J, leaving 9 bases unmatched. Here the CDR3 reads CASSDRGKSGQPQHF. CDR3 coding DNA: TGTGCCAGCAGTGACAGGGGGAAGTCGGGACAGCCCCAGCATTTT.

The chain couples TRBV28 to TRBJ1-1; D is possibly TRBD1 (5 bases). CDR3 length: 14 residues. V lost 4 bases, J lost 4 bases, and 13 bases lay in between. Germline CDR1 reads MDHEN; CDR2 reads SYDVKM. CDR3 in amino acids: CASSSQGRFTEAFF. In DNA form, the CDR3 reads TGTGCCAGCAGTTCCCAGGGCCGGTTCACTGAAGCTTTCTTT.

The chain joins TRBV28 to TRBJ2-7; TRBD1 agrees at 8 bases. With 7 bases clipped from V and 0 bases from J, the junction kept 8 bases outside the gene matches. Germline V gene data show CDR1 as MDHEN and CDR2 as SYDVKM. This CDR3 has 15 residues. The CDR3: CASTIPGQASYEQYF. The CDR3 nucleotides read TGTGCCAGCACCATTCCGGGACAGGCCTCCTACGAGCAGTACTTC.

V usage is TRBV7-3 and J usage is TRBJ2-3; 8 bases are shared with TRBD2. The CDR3 is 15 amino acids. In germline, CDR1 is SGHTA, CDR2 FQGTGA. Trimming removed 2 bases from V and 2 bases from J; junction bases left unmatched: 3. CDR3 in DNA: TGTGCCAGCAGCTTATCCGGGAGGGTCACAGATACGCAGTATTTT. Translating it yields CASSLSGRVTDTQYF.

The chain employs TRBV2 and TRBJ2-3, with TRBD1 identical over 8 bases. CDR1 and CDR2 from the germline V gene are SNHLY and FYNNEI. This CDR3 has 13 residues. V dropped 9 bases and J dropped 3; count of bases not matched to a gene: 5. The CDR3 coding sequence is TGTGCCAGTAGGACAGGGTGGACAGATACGCAGTATTTT. Protein product: CASRTGWTDTQYF.

This rearrangement joins TRBV6-5 to TRBJ2-7; no clear D gene. The germline gives CDR1 MNHEY, CDR2 SVGAGI. The germline V and J ends were trimmed by 0 bases and 6 bases, with 9 bases remaining between them. There are 13 residues in the CDR3. The CDR3: CASSYSFSAEQYF. The CDR3 DNA is TGTGCCAGCAGTTACTCTTTCAGCGCCGAGCAGTACTTC.

This clone was seen only once. This chain links TRBV28 with TRBJ2-5, with D perhaps TRBD1 (6 bases). This CDR3 contains 13 residues. Germline values: CDR1 MDHEN, CDR2 SYDVKM. V lost 7 bases and J 2 bases, leaving 11 bases between the germline ends. CDR3 sequence: CASTDSLQETQYF. CDR3 coding DNA: TGTGCCAGCACGGACAGCCTACAAGAGACCCAGTACTTC.

The chain combines TRBV11-3 with TRBJ2-7; no clear D gene. Deletions cut 5 bases from V and 3 bases from J, with 23 bases between. Germline V CDR1 and CDR2: SGHNT, YENEEA. The CDR3 sequence is 17 residues long. CDR3 nucleotides: TGTGCCAGCAGCCACACTGCCCCCCTAGAGGTTGGCTACGAGCAGTACTTC. It codes for CASSHTAPLEVGYEQYF.

The chain has TRBV29-1 and TRBJ2-1; 10 positions match TRBD1. V gave up 4 bases and J gave up 4 bases; unmatched junction bases: 4. Germline-derived CDR1 and CDR2 are SQVTM and ANQGSEA. CDR3 size: 14 residues. The CDR3 DNA is TGCAGCGTTGGCGACAGGGGGCTTTACAATGAGCAGTTCTTC. Amino acids: CSVGDRGLYNEQFF.

The V gene is TRBV19, the J gene TRBJ1-1; TRBD1 matches at 7 bases. Trimming took 7 bases from V and 8 from J; bases not matched to a gene: 13. The germline gives CDR1 LNHDA, CDR2 SQIVND (reference sequence). The CDR3 extends over 14 amino acids. CDR3 nucleotide sequence: TGTGCCAGTAATCCTTTTGACAGGGCCCAGGAAGCTTTCTTT. Translating it yields CASNPFDRAQEAFF.

The chain combines TRBV6-8 with TRBJ2-3, with D possibly being TRBD2 (6 bases). V was cut by 4 bases and J by 6 bases, with 17 bases left in between. Looked up from germline, CDR1 is MNHGY and CDR2 is SAAAGT. The CDR3 length is 15 residues. CDR3 residues: CASSSPGPGLDTQYF. The CDR3 region has the DNA TGTGCCAGCAGTTCCCCCGGACCGGGACTTGATACGCAGTATTTT.

The J gene is TRBJ1-4, the V gene TRBV5-5; D possibly corresponds to TRBD1 (6 bases). The ends were cut back, 4 bases at V and 8 bases at J, with 12 bases in the middle. The CDR3 spans 13 residues. Germline loops: CDR1 SGHKS, CDR2 YYEKEE (reference sequence). In nucleotides, the CDR3 is TGTGCCAGCAGCATTACGACAGGCGAAAAACTGTTTTTT. Encoded protein: CASSITTGEKLFF. Full variable domain (outside the CDR3, taken from reference TRBV5-5 and TRBJ1-4): DAGVTQSPTHLIKTRGQQVTLRCSPISGHKSVSWYQQVLGQGPQFIFQYYEKEERGRGNFPDRFSARQFPNYSSELNVNALLLGDSALYLCASSITTGEKLFFGSGTQLSVL.

CDR3 sequence reads: CASSVEWEDTQYF. The CDR3 DNA is TGTGCCAGCAGCGTAGAATGGGAGGATACGCAGTATTTT. The chain combines TRBV9 with TRBJ2-3, with a possible D match to TRBD2 (5 bases). This CDR3 is built from 13 residues. The germline V gene encodes CDR1 SGDLS and CDR2 YYNGEE. V lost 0 bases and J lost 6, with 8 bases in between.